This entry describes one T cell receptor beta chain. Antigen: not known. The CDR3 contains 14 residues. Germline CDR1 MDHEN, CDR2 SYDVKM. Trimming shortened V by 3 bases and J by 5 bases, and 13 bases separated the two germline ends. The PCR contained 60 Vbeta and 13 Jbeta primers. Produced via immunoSEQ multiplex PCR; TCRdb's table is partial and in-frame only. The sample holds 140,000 to 150,000 clones, roughly 70% seen once. This specimen comes from a study of cytomegalovirus exposure and HLA in healthy donors. Study summary: A previous analysis identified 90 million to 140 million unique TCR beta sequences derived from roughly 180 million T cells.

Overall study findings and caveats: Later analysis demonstrated an association between a missense DCLRE1C variant and TCR beta V- and J-gene trimming. Most TCR sequences showed up rarely, but some public TCRs showed up in many donors.

This TCR came from a young man in good health and CMV-seronegative. This chain links TRBV28 with TRBJ2-5, with D possibly TRBD1 on 6 matching bases. The sample taken for sequencing was PBMCs. CDR3 DNA: TGTGCCAGCAGTTTTTCTCAGGGGCGGGAGACCCAGTACTTC. Translating gives CASSFSQGRETQYF.